The 30 T cell receptor beta chains below come from one sample, sequenced in a study of control samples from healthy donors and cancer patients (TCRdb year 2020). Libraries were constructed by the immunoSEQ multiplex PCR assay. TCRdb obtained this table from immuneACCESS and retained in-frame rearrangements with V and J assigned. These tables miss some clones; where compared with another copy, unresolved V genes account for less than half of the shortfall, and the remainder is unexplained. This sample holds 85,000 to 90,000 clones; 86% were observed only once. The leading ten clones occupy 20% to 25% of the sample. The sample comprised blood. The receptors come from a man aged 25-45 years in good health.

The chain employs TRBV5-1 and TRBJ1-3; TRBD1 might be the D (6 bases). Germline lookup yields CDR1 SGHRS and CDR2 YFSETQ. This CDR3 region has 15 residues. V dropped 5 bases and J dropped 4 bases, with 16 bases sitting between them. The CDR3, as DNA: TGCGCCAGCAGTTCGGAGGGGGGAAGGGGAAACACCATATATTTT. It specifies CASSSEGGRGNTIYF.

V usage is TRBV6-5 and J usage is TRBJ2-1; 10 nucleotides match TRBD1. Per the germline V gene, CDR1 is MNHEY and CDR2 is SVGAGI. The CDR3 is 15 residues long. J was trimmed by 5 bases and V by 6 bases; bases with no gene match: 7. The CDR3 region has the DNA TGTGCCAGCAGCGTCCCGGGACAGGGGAACAATGAGCAGTTCTTC. Translated: CASSVPGQGNNEQFF.

V and J are TRBV10-3 and TRBJ2-3; the match to TRBD2 covers 12 bases. J was trimmed by 5 bases and V by 6 bases; bases with no gene match: 3. The CDR3 runs 14 residues. The germline V gene has CDR1 ENHRY and CDR2 SYGVKD. The CDR3 nucleotides read TGTGCCATCAGCCGGACTAGCGGGGAAGATACGCAGTATTTT. It translates to CAISRTSGEDTQYF.

The rearrangement uses TRBV19 and TRBJ2-1; 11 bases align to TRBD2. The CDR3 runs 16 residues. After removal of 2 bases from V and 1 base from J, the junction contained 1 base not matched to a gene. The V gene's germline CDR1 is LNHDA and CDR2 SQIVND (reference sequence). The CDR3 is CASSITSGGSYNEQFF. In nucleotides, the CDR3 is TGTGCCAGTAGTATAACTAGCGGGGGATCCTACAATGAGCAGTTCTTC.

In this sample, this clone turned up once. V and J are TRBV9 and TRBJ2-3; D gene ambiguous. In germline, CDR1 is SGDLS, CDR2 YYNGEE. Trimming stripped 0 bases from V and 2 bases from J, with 10 bases between. The length of the CDR3 is 15 residues. DNA of the CDR3: TGTGCCAGCAGCGTAGCTACTTACCTCACAGATACGCAGTATTTT. This gives the protein CASSVATYLTDTQYF.

J is TRBJ2-7 and V is TRBV7-8; TRBD2 matches 10 bases. CDR1 SGHVS and CDR2 FQNEAQ come from the germline V gene. The CDR3 is made up of 15 amino acids. The ends lost 5 bases at V and 0 bases at J; junction bases unmatched: 4. The CDR3 DNA sequence: TGTGCCAGCAGCCCACTAGCGGGGATCTCCTACGAGCAGTACTTC. Translating gives CASSPLAGISYEQYF.

The chain employs TRBV2 and TRBJ1-2, with D uncertain. In germline, CDR1 is SNHLY, CDR2 FYNNEI. The CDR3 runs 12 residues. V shed 4 bases and J shed 6 bases, with 9 bases lying between them. DNA of the CDR3: TGTGCCAGCAGTGTGGGAAGGGATGGCTACACCTTC. As protein: CASSVGRDGYTF.

The chain combines TRBV19 with TRBJ1-1; a possible D gene is TRBD1 (5 bases). Between the trimmed V and J ends, which lost 4 bases and 3 bases, there was a span of 15 bases. The CDR3 spans 15 residues. Germline CDR1 reads LNHDA; CDR2 reads SQIVND (reference sequence). CDR3 protein: CASSKGQGWDTEAFF. The CDR3 nucleotides read TGTGCCAGTAGTAAAGGGCAGGGTTGGGACACTGAAGCTTTCTTT.

This rearrangement joins TRBV5-1 to TRBJ1-6; D is unresolved. V lost 4 bases and J 0 bases, leaving 5 bases between the germline ends. The CDR3 covers 14 residues. Germline V gene sequence: CDR1 SGHRS, CDR2 YFSETQ. CDR3 sequence reads: CASSLSSYNSPLHF. CDR3 sequence (DNA): TGCGCCAGCAGCCTGAGCTCCTATAATTCACCCCTCCACTTT. The entire variable domain, with the rest obtained from reference TRBV5-1 and TRBJ1-6, is as follows: KAGVTQTPRYLIKTRGQQVTLSCSPISGHRSVSWYQQTPGQGLQFLFEYFSETQRNKGNFPGRFSGRQFSNSRSEMNVSTLELGDSALYLCASSLSSYNSPLHFGNGTRLTVT.

The rearrangement joins TRBV2 to TRBJ1-3; no clear D. Germline CDR1 reads SNHLY; CDR2 reads FYNNEI. The CDR3 runs 17 residues. V was clipped by 2 bases and J by 0 bases, with 14 bases between them. CDR3 DNA sequence: TGTGCCAGCAGTGAATTAGGGCTATCGAGCTCTGGAAACACCATATATTTT. Its protein product is CASSELGLSSSGNTIYF. Combining the CDR3 with reference TRBV2 and TRBJ1-3 gives the whole variable domain EPEVTQTPSHQVTQMGQEVILRCVPISNHLYFYWYRQILGQKVEFLVSFYNNEISEKSEIFDDQFSVERPDGSNFTLKIRSTKLEDSAMYFCASSELGLSSSGNTIYFGEGSWLTVV.

The chain is built from TRBV19 and TRBJ1-1; unclear D gene. This CDR3 is built from 14 residues. CDR1 is LNHDA and CDR2 is SQIVND in the germline V gene (reference sequence). The V and J ends lost 3 bases and 5 bases respectively, with 13 bases between them. The CDR3: CASSIRGGRTEAFF. CDR3 coding DNA: TGTGCCAGTAGTATTCGCGGAGGTCGAACTGAAGCTTTCTTT.

The chain employs TRBV2 and TRBJ1-3; 7 bases are shared with TRBD1. This CDR3 comprises 15 residues. The trim removed 6 bases at V and 4 bases at J, leaving 9 bases unmatched. CDR1 and CDR2 (germline): SNHLY, FYNNEI. CDR3 in amino acids: CASSGNTGVGNTIYF. In nucleotides, the CDR3 is TGTGCCAGCAGCGGGAATACAGGGGTCGGAAACACCATATATTTT.

This clone was recorded only once. This chain links TRBV5-5 with TRBJ1-4; the match to TRBD1 covers 7 bases. CDR1 and CDR2 (germline): SGHKS, YYEKEE (reference sequence). The CDR3 sequence is 15 residues long. V lost 0 bases to trimming and J lost 6 bases; unmatched junction nucleotides: 5. The CDR3 protein is CASSLAPGGDEKLFF. The CDR3 nucleotides read TGTGCCAGCAGCTTGGCGCCAGGGGGTGATGAAAAACTGTTTTTT.

The table lists this clone with a count of one. This chain connects TRBV11-2 to TRBJ2-2; either TRBD1 or TRBD2 may fit D (5 bases each). V lost 5 bases and J 5 bases, leaving 15 bases between the germline ends. The germline V gene has CDR1 SGHAT and CDR2 FQNNGV. The CDR3 consists of 15 residues. The CDR3 coding sequence is TGTGCCAGCAGCCTCCGGGACGGTAAAACCGGGGAGCTGTTTTTT. Encoded protein: CASSLRDGKTGELFF.

The chain carries TRBV24-1 and TRBJ2-1; 7 bases fit TRBD1. V shed 4 bases and J 0 bases; nucleotides not matched to a gene: 8. The CDR3 is made up of 17 amino acids. The germline gives CDR1 KGHDR, CDR2 SFDVKD. CDR3 in DNA: TGTGCCACCAGTGACACCAGGGACAGCAGCTCCTACAATGAGCAGTTCTTC. Its translation is CATSDTRDSSSYNEQFF.

The rearrangement joins TRBV4-2 to TRBJ2-2; 9 nucleotides agree with TRBD2. The CDR3 has 18 amino acids. V shed 0 bases, J shed 0 bases, and the junction held 5 bases outside the gene matches. Germline V gene lookup returns CDR1 LGHNA and CDR2 YNFKEQ. The CDR3 DNA follows: TGTGCCAGCAGCCAAGAAGAGCGGGGGGCCGCGAACACCGGGGAGCTGTTTTTT. The encoded protein is CASSQEERGAANTGELFF.

This chain links TRBV7-9 with TRBJ2-1; 7 bases are a match to TRBD1. This CDR3 is built from 16 residues. Germline CDR1 reads SEHNR; CDR2 reads FQNEAQ (reference sequence). After removal of 6 bases from V and 2 bases from J, the junction contained 10 bases not matched to a gene. The CDR3 nucleotides are TGTGCCAGCAGAATGGGAGACAGGGCCGCCTACAATGAGCAGTTCTTC. This codes for CASRMGDRAAYNEQFF.

The genes are TRBV6-6 and TRBJ2-5, with D perhaps assigned TRBD1 or TRBD2 (5 bases each). Trimming removed 6 bases at V and 5 bases at J, with 22 bases between. The CDR3 is made up of 16 amino acids. Germline V gene lookup returns CDR1 MNHNY and CDR2 SVGAGI (reference sequence). CDR3 residues: CASSPSRGSSRETQYF. CDR3 bases: TGTGCCAGCAGCCCCTCGAGGGGCTCCTCCAGGGAGACCCAGTACTTC.

The chain couples TRBV6-1 to TRBJ2-7; 7 bases map to TRBD1. The V gene end was trimmed by 3 bases and the J gene end by 4 bases; junction bases not matched to a gene: 3. CDR1 MNHNS and CDR2 SASEGT come from the germline V gene. This CDR3 is 13 amino acids long. CDR3 residues: CASSEWGQYEQYF. In nucleotides, the CDR3 is TGTGCCAGCAGTGAGTGGGGACAGTACGAGCAGTACTTC.

The chain has TRBV7-8 and TRBJ1-1; D possibly corresponds to TRBD1 (5 bases). The germline V gene encodes CDR1 SGHVS and CDR2 FQNEAQ. Between the trimmed V and J ends, which lost 8 bases and 1 base, there was a span of 8 bases. This CDR3 region has 12 residues. This chain's CDR3 is CASVGGNTEAFF. CDR3 nucleotides: TGTGCCAGCGTTGGGGGGAACACTGAAGCTTTCTTT.

This clone was observed once. This chain connects TRBV27 to TRBJ2-1; D possibly matches TRBD1 or TRBD2 (6 bases each). V shed 6 bases and J shed 10 bases, with 13 bases lying between them. In germline, CDR1 is MNHEY, CDR2 SMNVEV (reference sequence). The CDR3 loop spans 12 amino acids. Written as DNA, the CDR3 is TGTGCCAGCAGCATAGGGGGGTTGGAGCAGTTCTTC. It specifies CASSIGGLEQFF.

This rearrangement joins TRBV7-9 to TRBJ1-2; weak D call: TRBD1 (5 bases). Germline CDR1 SEHNR, CDR2 FQNEAQ (reference sequence). This CDR3 is built from 12 residues. Trimming cost V 3 bases and J 5 bases, with 7 bases left between them. DNA of the CDR3: TGTGCCAGCAGCTTTACAGGTTATGGCTACACCTTC. The encoded protein is CASSFTGYGYTF.

This chain connects TRBV11-2 to TRBJ2-3; 8 nucleotides agree with TRBD1. Germline CDR1 and CDR2: SGHAT and FQNNGV. This CDR3 spans 15 amino acids. With V trimmed by 8 bases and J by 0 bases, 7 bases remained unmatched. Written as DNA, the CDR3 is TGTGCCAGCGGATACAGGGGGTCGAGCACAGATACGCAGTATTTT. Translated, it gives CASGYRGSSTDTQYF. Based on the CDR3 plus reference TRBV11-2 and TRBJ2-3, the full variable domain is EAGVAQSPRYKIIEKRQSVAFWCNPISGHATLYWYQQILGQGPKLLIQFQNNGVVDDSQLPKDRFSAERLKGVDSTLKIQPAKLEDSAVYLCASGYRGSSTDTQYFGPGTRLTVL.

This chain uses TRBV11-3 with TRBJ2-5, with 8 bases identical to TRBD1. V trimming: 1 base; J trimming: 4 bases; junction bases outside the gene matches: 5. Germline V gene sequence: CDR1 SGHNT, CDR2 YENEEA. The CDR3 extends over 15 amino acids. The chain's CDR3 is CASSLGDRQGETQYF. CDR3 in DNA: TGTGCCAGCAGCTTAGGGGACAGGCAAGGAGAGACCCAGTACTTC.

The rearrangement uses TRBV30 and TRBJ2-5; 9 bases map to TRBD1. Germline CDR1 and CDR2: GTSNPN and SVGIG (reference sequence). The CDR3 loop spans 13 amino acids. Unmatched junction bases numbered 7, after V lost 1 base and J lost 10 bases. CDR3 sequence: CAWSGNRGRNQYF. The DNA for the CDR3 is TGTGCCTGGAGTGGGAACAGGGGGCGTAACCAGTACTTC.

The V call is TRBV21-1, the J call TRBJ1-4; the D segment call TRBD1 is taken from the table without a DNA check. TRBV21-1 is labeled a pseudogene. The CDR3 runs to 17 residues. Written as DNA, the CDR3 is TGTGCCAGCAGCAAAGCGCAGGGCCCCAGCTTTAATGAAAAACTGTTTTTT. Translating gives CASSKAQGPSFNEKLFF.

V is TRBV27 and J is TRBJ2-3; no firm D call. The CDR3 length is 15 residues. CDR1 is MNHEY and CDR2 is SMNVEV in the germline V gene (reference sequence). Trimming took 4 bases from V and 3 from J, leaving 14 bases between them. The CDR3 sequence: CASSSTTLRTDTQYF. CDR3 sequence (DNA): TGTGCCAGCAGTTCCACTACCCTACGGACAGATACGCAGTATTTT.

The chain employs TRBV12-5 and TRBJ1-5; TRBD1 agrees at 9 bases. This CDR3 has 19 amino acids. V was pared by 4 bases and J by 3 bases, with 16 bases of the junction left unmatched. The germline V gene has CDR1 LGHNT and CDR2 FRNRAP. CDR3 sequence reads: CASGSRGSGQGIDNQPQHF. CDR3 bases: TGTGCTAGTGGTTCGAGGGGGAGTGGACAGGGGATCGACAATCAGCCCCAGCATTTT.

V usage is TRBV5-5 and J usage is TRBJ2-3, with 10 bases matching TRBD2. The trim removed 3 bases at V and 3 bases at J, leaving 7 bases unmatched. Germline V gene lookup returns CDR1 SGHKS and CDR2 YYEKEE (reference sequence). The CDR3 loop spans 16 amino acids. This CDR3 is CASSSQAGGLTDTQYF. In DNA, the CDR3 is TGTGCCAGCAGCTCTCAAGCGGGGGGGCTGACAGATACGCAGTATTTT.

This rearrangement joins TRBV28 to TRBJ2-5; weak D call: TRBD2 (6 bases). CDR3 size: 13 residues. Germline V gene lookup returns CDR1 MDHEN and CDR2 SYDVKM. V lost 2 bases, J lost 5 bases, and 9 bases lay in between. CDR3 sequence (DNA): TGTGCCAGCAGTTTAGGAGGGGTGGAGACCCAGTACTTC. It is translated as CASSLGGVETQYF.